A single T cell receptor beta chain is shown here with its context. This record comes from a study of control samples from healthy donors and cancer patients. Sequencing was performed with immunoSEQ multiplex PCR; in TCRdb, only in-frame clones are kept and a portion is missing. The profile covers 150,000 to 200,000 clones, with over 85% appearing a single time and 4.1% taken by the ten largest. Trimming took off 2 bases at V and 5 bases at J, with 15 bases between the two ends. CDR1 MNHEY and CDR2 SVGEGT come from the germline V gene. This CDR3 has 15 amino acids. The receptor was isolated from a woman aged 55-69 years in good health. Input material: blood. This sequence joins TRBV6-2 or TRBV6-3 and TRBJ1-1; the D gene is possibly TRBD1 (6 bases). CDR3 sequence reads: CASSYKMDRVTEAFF. The CDR3 DNA sequence: TGTGCCAGCAGTTACAAGATGGACAGAGTTACTGAAGCTTTCTTT.